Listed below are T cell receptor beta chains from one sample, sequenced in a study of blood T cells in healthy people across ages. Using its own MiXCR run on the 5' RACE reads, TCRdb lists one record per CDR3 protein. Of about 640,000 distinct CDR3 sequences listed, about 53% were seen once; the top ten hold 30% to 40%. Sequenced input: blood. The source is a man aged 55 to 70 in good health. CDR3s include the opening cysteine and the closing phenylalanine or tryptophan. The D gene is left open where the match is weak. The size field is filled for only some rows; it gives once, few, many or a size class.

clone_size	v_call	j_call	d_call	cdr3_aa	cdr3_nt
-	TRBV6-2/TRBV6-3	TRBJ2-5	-	CASSGSRETQYF	TGTGCCAGCAGTGGTAGCAGGGAGACCCAGTACTTC
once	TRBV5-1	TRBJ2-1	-	CASSPLPAGAYNEQFF	TGCGCCAGCAGCCCCCTCCCGGCGGGGGCATACAATGAGCAGTTCTTC
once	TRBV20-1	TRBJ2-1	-	CSAPDQYNEQFF	TGCAGTGCACCCGACCAGTACAATGAGCAGTTCTTC
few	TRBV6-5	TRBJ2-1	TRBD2	CASKGLAGGYNEQFF	TGTGCCAGCAAAGGCCTAGCGGGGGGTTACAATGAGCAGTTCTTC
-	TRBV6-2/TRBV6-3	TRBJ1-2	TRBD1	CASRPGQSNYGYTF	TGTGCCAGCAGACCGGGACAGAGTAACTATGGCTACACCTTC
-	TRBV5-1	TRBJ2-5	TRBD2	CASSNGGTSGTQETQYF	TGCGCCAGCAGCAATGGAGGGACTAGCGGAACACAAGAGACCCAGTACTTC
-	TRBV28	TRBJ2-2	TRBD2	CASSWGGADTGELFF	TGTGCCAGCAGCTGGGGGGGTGCCGACACCGGGGAGCTGTTTTTT
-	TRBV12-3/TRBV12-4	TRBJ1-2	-	CASSLQGKTGYTF	TGTGCCAGCAGTTTGCAGGGGAAAACGGGCTACACCTTC
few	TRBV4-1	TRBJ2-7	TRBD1	CASSQRGDRAYEQYF	TGCGCCAGCAGCCAGCGAGGGGACAGGGCGTACGAGCAGTACTTC
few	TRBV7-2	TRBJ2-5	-	CASSAAGGGETQYF	TGTGCCAGCAGCGCAGCAGGGGGGGGAGAGACCCAGTACTTC
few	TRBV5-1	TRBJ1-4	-	CASSRDRPGEKLFF	TGCGCCAGCAGCCGAGACAGGCCCGGCGAAAAACTGTTTTTT
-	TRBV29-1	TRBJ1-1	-	CSVDWGQYTEAFF	TGCAGCGTTGATTGGGGTCAGTACACTGAAGCTTTCTTT
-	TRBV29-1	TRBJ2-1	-	CSVEEGGGQFF	TGCAGCGTTGAAGAGGGCGGTGGGCAGTTCTTC
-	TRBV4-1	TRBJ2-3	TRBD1	CASTKSGQGTDTQYF	TGCGCCAGCACAAAAAGTGGACAGGGGACAGATACGCAGTATTTT
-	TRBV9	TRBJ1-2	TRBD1	CASSVGQGAEDGYTF	TGTGCCAGCAGCGTAGGTCAGGGGGCGGAGGATGGCTACACCTTC
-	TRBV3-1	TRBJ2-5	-	CASSQWSETQYF	TGTGCCAGCAGCCAATGGAGTGAGACCCAGTACTTC
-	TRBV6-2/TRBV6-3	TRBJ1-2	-	CASSYPSQGMLTNYGYTF	TGTGCCAGCAGTTACCCATCGCAAGGGATGCTAACTAACTATGGCTACACCTTC
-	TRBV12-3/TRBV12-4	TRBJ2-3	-	CASSFPLDTQYF	TGTGCCAGCAGTTTCCCATTGGATACGCAGTATTTT